A selection of T cell receptor beta chains follows, all from one sample in a study of T cells in Graves' hyperthyroidism and ophthalmopathy. One entry per CDR3 protein, called by TCRdb with MiXCR from the multiplex PCR reads. The repertoire holds some 440,000 distinct CDR3 sequences, with around 16% as singletons. The material sequenced was blood. The receptors come from a woman aged 18-30 years with Graves' hyperthyroidism. The CDR3 runs from the conserved cysteine through the conserved F or W.

V: TRBV12-3/TRBV12-4
J: TRBJ2-7
CDR3: CASSRTTGYEQYF

V: TRBV5-4
J: TRBJ2-7
CDR3: CASSAHPGQRFYEQYF

V: TRBV4-2
J: TRBJ2-2
CDR3: CASSQDHAGELFF

V: TRBV5-4
J: TRBJ2-1
CDR3: CASSPGAGGPSYNEQFF

V: TRBV10-3
J: TRBJ2-3
CDR3: CAITPGSSGPTTDTQYF

V: TRBV29-1
J: TRBJ1-2
CDR3: CSVEDGLTYGYTF

V: TRBV9
J: TRBJ1-6
CDR3: CASSVAPVGSGNSPLHF

V: TRBV5-1
J: TRBJ1-5
CDR3: CASSDGESSNQPQHF

V: TRBV7-9
J: TRBJ1-2
CDR3: CASSLGRLGFYGYTF

V: TRBV7-2
J: TRBJ2-1
CDR3: CASSLFLQGRYNEQFF

V: TRBV7-8
J: TRBJ2-3
CDR3: CASSLGSGGRGMGTDTQYF

V: TRBV18
J: TRBJ2-3
CDR3: CASSPAGLAFVDTQYF

V: TRBV7-2
J: TRBJ2-7
CDR3: CASSPDISTYEQYF

V: TRBV18
J: TRBJ2-2
CDR3: CASSPRGLGTGELFF

V: TRBV7-6
J: TRBJ2-7
CDR3: CASSFTRRDEQYF

V: TRBV11-1
J: TRBJ2-2
CDR3: CASSLNRGGTSGLTGELFF

V: TRBV6-1
J: TRBJ1-1
CDR3: CASSNSRGPTEAFF

V: TRBV20-1
J: TRBJ2-5
CDR3: CSAETGAQETQYF

V: TRBV6-2/TRBV6-3
J: TRBJ2-1
CDR3: CASSYPGGGEQFF

V: TRBV29-1
J: TRBJ2-7
CDR3: CSVGGLAGTEQYF

V: TRBV18
J: TRBJ2-1
CDR3: CASSPGTSGLYEQFF

V: TRBV7-6
J: TRBJ2-1
CDR3: CASSLVAGGGSYNEQFF

V: TRBV4-3
J: TRBJ2-3
CDR3: CASSQVSSPDTQYF

V: TRBV18
J: TRBJ1-4
CDR3: CASSPNPTTNEKLFF

V: TRBV12-5
J: TRBJ2-1
CDR3: CASCRTSGGSYNEQFF

V: TRBV5-1
J: TRBJ2-5
CDR3: CASSLKPETQYF

V: TRBV7-3
J: TRBJ1-1
CDR3: CASSVNKNTEAFF

V: TRBV11-2
J: TRBJ2-2
CDR3: CASRSPFRTGELFF

V: TRBV5-1
J: TRBJ2-1
CDR3: CASSTAAGLAVGEQFF

V: TRBV11-2
J: TRBJ1-1
CDR3: CARSDRGLNTEAFF

V: TRBV6-1
J: TRBJ2-1
CDR3: CASTDLGTGNYNEQFF

V: TRBV20-1
J: TRBJ1-1
CDR3: CSLRDRGFMNTEAFF

V: TRBV11-3
J: TRBJ2-7
CDR3: CARSLRQTNEQYF

V: TRBV7-8
J: TRBJ2-3
CDR3: CASSLEGGGGPTGTQYF

V: TRBV7-2
J: TRBJ2-1
CDR3: CASSLVGRLAGNNEQFF

V: TRBV28
J: TRBJ1-1
CDR3: CASSLYSTGNTEAFF

V: TRBV7-9
J: TRBJ2-5
CDR3: CASSSQNWETQYF

V: TRBV7-9
J: TRBJ2-2
CDR3: CASRTPRTSGRSGELFF

V: TRBV7-9
J: TRBJ2-1
CDR3: CASSSPRASGGTEQFF

V: TRBV20-1
J: TRBJ1-6
CDR3: CSARDRGPLHF

V: TRBV3-1
J: TRBJ2-5
CDR3: CASSQIEQGPLQYF

V: TRBV20-1
J: TRBJ2-7
CDR3: CSVPSGAYEQYF

V: TRBV20-1
J: TRBJ2-1
CDR3: CSARTSGSRYEQFF

V: TRBV27
J: TRBJ1-2
CDR3: CASSLYGGGVCGYTF

V: TRBV7-9
J: TRBJ2-7
CDR3: CASSRGYYEQYF

V: TRBV20-1
J: TRBJ2-7
CDR3: CSASGLAGGMFDEQYF

V: TRBV6-6
J: TRBJ1-2
CDR3: CASSYSTRGYGYTF

V: TRBV12-3/TRBV12-4
J: TRBJ2-6
CDR3: CASRYGQAFSGANVLTF

V: TRBV2
J: TRBJ2-7
CDR3: CASNPATYEQYF

V: TRBV20-1
J: TRBJ1-2
CDR3: CSASAGNGYTF

V: TRBV11-2
J: TRBJ2-7
CDR3: CASSLWGQRGNEQYF

V: TRBV5-1
J: TRBJ2-1
CDR3: CASSLAVAGPYNEQFF

V: TRBV24-1
J: TRBJ2-3
CDR3: CATRRGEADTQYF

V: TRBV28
J: TRBJ2-7
CDR3: CASSLPPGYEQYF

V: TRBV20-1
J: TRBJ2-7
CDR3: CSASQPPEQYF

V: TRBV12-5
J: TRBJ1-1
CDR3: CASGSYGTPYTEAFF

V: TRBV5-1
J: TRBJ2-2
CDR3: CASSLENGELFF